This entry describes one TCR beta chain. What it recognizes is unknown. The donors comprised healthy bone marrow donors. The germline CDR1 and CDR2 sequences are SGHKS and YYEKEE (reference sequence). The CDR3 has 15 residues. V dropped 4 bases and J dropped 1; count of bases not matched to a gene: 4. The data are from a study of cytomegalovirus exposure and HLA in healthy donors. Study observations and caveats: Trimming of TCR beta V- and J-genes showed a link, identified in a later analysis, to a missense DCLRE1C variant.

13 Jbeta primers and 60 Vbeta primers were used for the PCR. Data came from immunoSEQ multiplex PCR; TCRdb stores just in-frame clones and leaves some out. The sample totals fewer than 150,000 clones. The TCR originated in a woman aged 55-75 years in good health and CMV-seronegative. The sample was PBMCs. The chain joins TRBV5-5 to TRBJ2-4, with 8 nucleotides matching TRBD2. Written as DNA, the CDR3 is TGTGCCAGCAGCATTAGCGGGGTGGCCAAAAACATTCAGTACTTC. Its translation is CASSISGVAKNIQYF.